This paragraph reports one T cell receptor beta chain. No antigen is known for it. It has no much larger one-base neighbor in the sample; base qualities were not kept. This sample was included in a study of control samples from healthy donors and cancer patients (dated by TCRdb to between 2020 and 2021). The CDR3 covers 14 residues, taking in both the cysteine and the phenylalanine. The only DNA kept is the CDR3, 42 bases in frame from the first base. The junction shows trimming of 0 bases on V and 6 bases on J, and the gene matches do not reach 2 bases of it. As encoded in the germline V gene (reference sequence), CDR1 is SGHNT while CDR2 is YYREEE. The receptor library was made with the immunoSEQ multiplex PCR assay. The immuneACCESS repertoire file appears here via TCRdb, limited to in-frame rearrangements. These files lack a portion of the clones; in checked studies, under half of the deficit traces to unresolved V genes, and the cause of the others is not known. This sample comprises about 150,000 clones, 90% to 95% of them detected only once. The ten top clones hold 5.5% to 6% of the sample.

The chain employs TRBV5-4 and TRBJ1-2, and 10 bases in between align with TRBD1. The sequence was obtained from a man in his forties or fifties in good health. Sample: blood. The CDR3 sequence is CASSLGGQGNGYTF. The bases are TGTGCCAGCAGCTTGGGGGGACAGGGGAATGGCTACACCTTC.